This T cell receptor beta chain appears in the sequencing data of a study of PD-1 blockade in classical Hodgkin lymphoma. Study-wide results and limits: CD4+ TCR diversity rose significantly by C4D1, and CD8+ TCR diversity did not. Patients excluded were those beginning nivolumab under 1 year after ASCT.

Sequencing was performed with immunoSEQ multiplex PCR; in TCRdb, only in-frame clones are kept and a portion is missing. The table shows 15,000 to 20,000 clones, with 85% occurring only once. Exposure to brentuximab vedotin varied, and each patient had relapsed following autologous stem cell transplantation. Magnetic depletion of unwanted cells isolated CD4+ T cells from thawed PBMCs. The sample holds a few counts of this clone. The target antigen is unknown. The J segment lost 0 bases and the V segment lost 3 bases, leaving 8 bases of the junction unmatched. This CDR3 is 17 amino acids long. Germline V lookup: CDR1 LGHNA, CDR2 YNFKEQ.

The chain has TRBV4-2 and TRBJ1-3; TRBD1 aligns across 7 bases. The receptor's source is a human donor with classical Hodgkin lymphoma. The sequencing here drew on CD4+ T cells from blood, taken at baseline. CDR3 amino acids: CASSQGTAARSGNTIYF. The DNA for the CDR3 is TGTGCCAGCAGCCAGGGGACAGCGGCACGCTCTGGAAACACCATATATTTT.